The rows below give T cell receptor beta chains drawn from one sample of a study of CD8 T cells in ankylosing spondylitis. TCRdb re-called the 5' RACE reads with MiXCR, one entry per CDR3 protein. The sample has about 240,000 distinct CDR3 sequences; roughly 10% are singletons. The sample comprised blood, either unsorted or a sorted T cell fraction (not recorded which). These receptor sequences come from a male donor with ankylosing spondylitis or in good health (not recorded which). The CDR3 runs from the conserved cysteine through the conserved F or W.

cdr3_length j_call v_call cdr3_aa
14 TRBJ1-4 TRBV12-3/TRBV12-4 CASSLGRLNEKLFF
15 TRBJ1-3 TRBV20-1 CSARDAGDSGNTIYF
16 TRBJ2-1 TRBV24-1 CATSEPKSSTSGVQFF
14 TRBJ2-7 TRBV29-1 CSVEEAGQYYEQYF
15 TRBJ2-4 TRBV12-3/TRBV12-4 CASSRTGLAKNIQYF
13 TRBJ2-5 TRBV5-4 CASSWAGGETQYF
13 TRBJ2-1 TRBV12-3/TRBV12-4 CASSRGSYNEQFF
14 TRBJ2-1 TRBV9 CASSSRAGNNEQFF
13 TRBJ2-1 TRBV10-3 CAIKAGVGDEQFF
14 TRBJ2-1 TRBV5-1 CASSLWTKLTEQFF
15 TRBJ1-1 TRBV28 CASSFPGQGLIVAFF
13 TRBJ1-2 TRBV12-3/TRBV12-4 CASSLFLGQSYTF
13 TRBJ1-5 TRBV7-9 CASSLGSSVTQHF
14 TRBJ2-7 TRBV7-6 CASSSGLAGGEQYF
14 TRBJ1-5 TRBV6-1 CASSSGWGAQPQHF
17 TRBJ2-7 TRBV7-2 CASSSTLAGAYSYEQYF
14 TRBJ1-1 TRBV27 CASGSTGMNTEAFF
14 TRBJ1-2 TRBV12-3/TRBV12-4 CASSLAQGIYGYTF
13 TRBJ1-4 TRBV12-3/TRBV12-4 CASEDVTNEKLFF
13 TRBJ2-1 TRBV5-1 CASSLGVGNEQFF
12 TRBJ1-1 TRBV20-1 CSARVVGAEAFF
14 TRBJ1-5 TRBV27 CASSHSGNDQPQHF
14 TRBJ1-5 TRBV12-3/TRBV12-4 CASSRGGGDLPQHF
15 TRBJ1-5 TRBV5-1 CASSLAGVGDQPQHF
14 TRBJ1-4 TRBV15 CATSRTGGYEKLFF
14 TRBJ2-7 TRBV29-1 CSVGGLAGAYEQYF
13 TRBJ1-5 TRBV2 CASSGQGEQPQHF